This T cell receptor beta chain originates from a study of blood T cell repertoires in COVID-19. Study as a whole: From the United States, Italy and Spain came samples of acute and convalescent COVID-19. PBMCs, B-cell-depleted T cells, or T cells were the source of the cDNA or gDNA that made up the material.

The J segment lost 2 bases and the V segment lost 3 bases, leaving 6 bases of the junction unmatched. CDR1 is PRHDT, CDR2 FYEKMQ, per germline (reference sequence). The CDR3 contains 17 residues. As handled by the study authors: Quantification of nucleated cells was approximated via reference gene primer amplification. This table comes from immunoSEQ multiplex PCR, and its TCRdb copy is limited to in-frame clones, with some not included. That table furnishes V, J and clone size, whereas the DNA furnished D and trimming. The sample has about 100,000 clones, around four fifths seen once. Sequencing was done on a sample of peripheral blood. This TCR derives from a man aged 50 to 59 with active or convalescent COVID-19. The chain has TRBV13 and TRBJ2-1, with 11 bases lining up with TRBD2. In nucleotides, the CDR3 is TGTGCCAGCAGCTTCGGTAGCGGGAGGGTTCCCTACAATGAGCAGTTCTTC. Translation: CASSFGSGRVPYNEQFF.